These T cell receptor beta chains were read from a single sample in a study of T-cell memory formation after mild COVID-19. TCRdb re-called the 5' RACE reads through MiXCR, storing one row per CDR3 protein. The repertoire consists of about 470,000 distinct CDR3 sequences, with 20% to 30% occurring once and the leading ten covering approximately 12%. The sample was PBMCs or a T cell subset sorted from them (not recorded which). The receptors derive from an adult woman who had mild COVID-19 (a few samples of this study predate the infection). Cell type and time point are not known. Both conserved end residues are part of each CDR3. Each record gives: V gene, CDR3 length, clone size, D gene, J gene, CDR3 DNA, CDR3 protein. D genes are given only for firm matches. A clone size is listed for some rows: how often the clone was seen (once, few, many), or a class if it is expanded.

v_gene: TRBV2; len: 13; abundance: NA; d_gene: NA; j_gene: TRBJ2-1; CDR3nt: TGTGCCAGCAGTTGGGACGGACCCAGGGAGCAGTTCTTC; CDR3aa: CASSWDGPREQFF
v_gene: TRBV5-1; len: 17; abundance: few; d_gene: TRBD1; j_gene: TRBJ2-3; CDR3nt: TGCGCCAGCAGCTTGGCATATGGGACAGAAAGCACAGATACGCAGTATTTT; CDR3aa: CASSLAYGTESTDTQYF
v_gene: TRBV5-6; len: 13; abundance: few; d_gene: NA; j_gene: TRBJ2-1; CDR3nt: TGTGCCAGCAGCTTGGCCGCAGTTAATGAGCAGTTCTTC; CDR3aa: CASSLAAVNEQFF
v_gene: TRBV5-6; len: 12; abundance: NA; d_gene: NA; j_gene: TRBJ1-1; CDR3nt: TGTGCCAGCAGCGCCGATACAGGATTGGCTTTCTTT; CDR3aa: CASSADTGLAFF
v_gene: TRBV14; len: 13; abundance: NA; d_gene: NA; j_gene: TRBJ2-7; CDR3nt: TGTGCCAGCAGCCGGACTTTCCCCTACGAGCAGTACTTC; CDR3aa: CASSRTFPYEQYF
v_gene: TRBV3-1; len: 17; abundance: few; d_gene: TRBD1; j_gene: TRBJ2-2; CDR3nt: TGTGCCAGCAGCCAAGATTCCGGGACAGGGATCACCGGGGAGCTGTTTTTT; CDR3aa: CASSQDSGTGITGELFF
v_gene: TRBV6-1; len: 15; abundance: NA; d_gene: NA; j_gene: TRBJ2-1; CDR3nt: TGTGCCAGCAGGGATACTAGCCATGACTACAATGAGCAGTTCTTC; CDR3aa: CASRDTSHDYNEQFF
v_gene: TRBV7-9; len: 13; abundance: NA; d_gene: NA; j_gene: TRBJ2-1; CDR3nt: TGTGCCAGCAGCCTAGTAGGGTTGAATGAGCAGTTCTTC; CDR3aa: CASSLVGLNEQFF
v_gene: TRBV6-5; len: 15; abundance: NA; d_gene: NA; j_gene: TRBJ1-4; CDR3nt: TGTGCCAGCAGTTACGACTCGGGGTCTAATGAAAAACTGTTTTTT; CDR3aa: CASSYDSGSNEKLFF
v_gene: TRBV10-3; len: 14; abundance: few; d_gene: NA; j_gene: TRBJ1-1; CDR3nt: TGTGCCATCAGTGACTTAGGGGTCGCGGATGAAGCTTTCTTT; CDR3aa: CAISDLGVADEAFF
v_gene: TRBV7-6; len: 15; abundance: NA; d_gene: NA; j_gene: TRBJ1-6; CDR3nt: TGTGCCAGCAGCCTGGAAACAGGCCGGGGTTCACCCCTCCACTTT; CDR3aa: CASSLETGRGSPLHF
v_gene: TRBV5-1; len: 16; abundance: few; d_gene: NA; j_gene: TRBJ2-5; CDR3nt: TGCGCCAGCAGGCTTGGCCTTTTTGGAAGACAAGAGACCCAGTACTTC; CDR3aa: CASRLGLFGRQETQYF
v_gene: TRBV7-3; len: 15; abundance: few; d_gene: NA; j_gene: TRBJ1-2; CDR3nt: TGTGCCAGCAGCTTAATAGTCGGCCAGGGTGATGGCTACACCTTC; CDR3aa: CASSLIVGQGDGYTF
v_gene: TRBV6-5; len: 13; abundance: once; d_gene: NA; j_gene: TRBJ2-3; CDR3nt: TGTGCCAGCAGTTACTCGATGGTTGATACGCAGTATTTT; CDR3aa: CASSYSMVDTQYF
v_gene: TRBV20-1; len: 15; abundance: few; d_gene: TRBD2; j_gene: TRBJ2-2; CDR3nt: TGCAGTGCTCAACAAGCGGGAGCGAACACCGGGGAGCTGTTTTTT; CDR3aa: CSAQQAGANTGELFF
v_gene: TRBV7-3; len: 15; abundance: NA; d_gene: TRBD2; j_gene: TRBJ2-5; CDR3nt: TGTGCCAGCAGCTTAACGGCAGCGGGGGAAGAGACCCAGTACTTC; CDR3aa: CASSLTAAGEETQYF
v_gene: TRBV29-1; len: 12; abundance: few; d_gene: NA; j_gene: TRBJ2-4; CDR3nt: TGCAGCGCAGGGTTAGCCAAAAACATTCAGTACTTC; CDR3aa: CSAGLAKNIQYF
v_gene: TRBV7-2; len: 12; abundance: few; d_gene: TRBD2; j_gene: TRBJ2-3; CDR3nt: TGTGCCAGCAGCCGGATCGCGGGAGAGCAGTATTTT; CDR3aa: CASSRIAGEQYF
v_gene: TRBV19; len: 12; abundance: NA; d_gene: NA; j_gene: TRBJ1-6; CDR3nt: TGTGCCAGTAGCCGGACGGATTCACCCCTCCACTTT; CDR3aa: CASSRTDSPLHF
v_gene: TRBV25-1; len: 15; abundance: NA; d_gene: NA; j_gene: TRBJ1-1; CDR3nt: TGTGCCAGTGAGAACCTCCAGGAGGCGGAAACTGAAGCTTTCTTT; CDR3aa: CASENLQEAETEAFF
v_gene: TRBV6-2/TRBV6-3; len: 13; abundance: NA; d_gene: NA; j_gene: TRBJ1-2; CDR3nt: TGTGCCAGCACACTCTTACGGTCCTATGGCTACACCTTC; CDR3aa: CASTLLRSYGYTF
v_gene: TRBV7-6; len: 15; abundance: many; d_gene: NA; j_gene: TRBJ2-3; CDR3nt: TGTGCCAGCAGCTCCCCTAGCCCCGGCACAGATACGCAGTATTTT; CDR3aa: CASSSPSPGTDTQYF
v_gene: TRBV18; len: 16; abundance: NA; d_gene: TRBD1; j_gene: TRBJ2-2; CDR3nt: TGTGCCAGCTCACCATTTGGGACAGTTAACACCGGGGAGCTGTTTTTT; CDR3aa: CASSPFGTVNTGELFF
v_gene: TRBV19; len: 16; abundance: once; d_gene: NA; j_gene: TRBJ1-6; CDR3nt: TGTGCCAGTGGGGAGACAGCTAGTGGATCGGGATCACCCCTCCACTTT; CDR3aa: CASGETASGSGSPLHF
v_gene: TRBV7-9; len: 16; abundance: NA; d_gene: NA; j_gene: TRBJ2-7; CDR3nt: TGTGCCAGCAGCTTACCAGTGACCGACTTGTTCTACGAGCAGTACTTC; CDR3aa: CASSLPVTDLFYEQYF
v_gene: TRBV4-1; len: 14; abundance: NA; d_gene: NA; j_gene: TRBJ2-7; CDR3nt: TGCGCCAGCAGCCAAGCGGACGGAAACTACGAGCAGTACTTC; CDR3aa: CASSQADGNYEQYF
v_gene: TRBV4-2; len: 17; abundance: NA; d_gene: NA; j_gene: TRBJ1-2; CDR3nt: TGTGCCAGCAGCCAAGATTTTGGACAGCCAACTAACTATGGCTACACCTTC; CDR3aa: CASSQDFGQPTNYGYTF
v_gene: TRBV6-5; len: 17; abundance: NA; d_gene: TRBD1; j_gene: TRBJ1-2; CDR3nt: TGTGCCAGCTCCTCCTCAGGGGACCGGGACAGGAACTATGGCTACACCTTC; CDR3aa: CASSSSGDRDRNYGYTF
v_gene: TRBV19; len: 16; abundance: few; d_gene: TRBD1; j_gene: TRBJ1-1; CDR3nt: TGTGCCAGTACCCTCGGGGGGGACAGGCAGAACACTGAAGCTTTCTTT; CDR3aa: CASTLGGDRQNTEAFF
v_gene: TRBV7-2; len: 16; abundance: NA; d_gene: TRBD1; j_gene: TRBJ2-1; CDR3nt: TGTGCCAGCAGCTCGCCAGGGACAGGAAATAGGTATGAGCAGTTCTTC; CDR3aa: CASSSPGTGNRYEQFF
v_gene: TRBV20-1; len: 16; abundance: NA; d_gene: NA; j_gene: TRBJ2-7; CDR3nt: TGCAGTGCTAGAGTGGTCGGGGCAACACCTTACTACGAGCAGTACTTC; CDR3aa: CSARVVGATPYYEQYF
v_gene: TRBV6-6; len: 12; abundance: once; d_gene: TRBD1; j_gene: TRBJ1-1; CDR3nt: TGTGCCAGCCTACAGGGGGCGAGTGAAGCTTTCTTT; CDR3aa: CASLQGASEAFF